Included here is one T cell receptor beta chain sequence, with context. The antigen remains undetermined. The CDR3 extends over 15 amino acids. From germline, CDR1 is SGHKS and CDR2 YYEKEE (reference sequence). Trimming cost V 2 bases and J 3 bases, with 12 bases left between them. The data belong to a study of somatic mutations in cytotoxic T cells in rheumatoid arthritis. On the study more broadly: Patient blood (around 30 ml EDTA) was taken immediately after diagnosis and before treatment. A subset of V beta antibody-stained T-cell populations was isolated by flow sorting, reaching nearly 100% purity, and this subset included V beta1+ cells that went on to TCRB sequencing. General study results and limits: More than 20% of CD8+ cells belonged to the largest clone in about an eighth of the roughly 65 patients.

Data came from immunoSEQ multiplex PCR; TCRdb stores just in-frame clones and leaves some out. The sample has approximately 18,000 clones, approximately 80% seen once. The sequence was obtained from an adult with rheumatoid arthritis. The chain combines TRBV5-5 with TRBJ1-5; a possible D gene is TRBD1 (6 bases). The sequenced material came from CD8+ T cells sorted from blood. The CDR3 loop reads CASSLTGNNNQPQHF. The CDR3 DNA reads TGTGCCAGCAGCTTAACAGGGAATAACAATCAGCCCCAGCATTTT.